This T cell receptor beta chain was captured by sequencing in a study of graft-versus-host responses after intestinal transplantation. Method: immunoSEQ multiplex PCR; TCRdb's copy keeps in-frame clones and lacks some. The data show about 64,000 clones, more than 90% seen once. Samples of post-transplant bone marrow were collected from the posterior iliac crest or another site. Only a few counts were recorded for this clone. One junction end disagrees with the germline gene, perhaps due to a read error. Germline V CDR1 and CDR2: SGHDT, YYEEEE. This CDR3 contains 13 residues. The receptor was derived from a human patient who received an intestinal transplant, so some T cells may come from the graft donor. Specimen: bone marrow, collected 734 days after intestinal transplantation. The J gene is TRBJ2-2, the V gene TRBV5-6, with TRBD1 as a possible D gene (6 bases). DNA for the CDR3: TGTGCCAGCAGCTGGAAGGGGGACCGGGGAGCTGTTTTT. Its translation: CASSWKGDRGAVF.